The 27 T cell receptor beta chains reported below all come from one sample, sequenced in a study of CD8 T cells in ankylosing spondylitis. TCRdb called the 5' RACE reads again in MiXCR, with one record for every CDR3 protein. The sample consists of under 300,000 distinct CDR3 sequences, approximately 11% of them appearing once. The specimen sequenced was blood, either unsorted or a sorted T cell fraction (not recorded which). Every receptor here comes from a male donor with ankylosing spondylitis or in good health (not recorded which).

This clonotype was observed at least ten times. The V gene is TRBV15, the J gene TRBJ2-7; 8 bases agree with TRBD1. The CDR3 is made up of 16 amino acids. Trimming cost V 0 bases and J 2 bases; bases outside gene matches: 6. The V gene's germline CDR1 is LNHNV and CDR2 YYDKDF (reference sequence). The CDR3 nucleotides read TGTGCCACCAGCAGAGATCTCTCAGGGGGCGCCTACGAGCAGTACTTC. As protein: CATSRDLSGGAYEQYF.

The genes are TRBV5-4 and TRBJ2-1; 8 positions match TRBD2. Trimming cost V 4 bases and J 8 bases; bases outside gene matches: 8. Germline V gives CDR1 SGHNT, CDR2 YYREEE (reference sequence). The CDR3 covers 14 residues. CDR3: CASSAGLVGDEQFF. Written as DNA, the CDR3 is TGTGCCAGCAGCGCGGGACTAGTAGGGGATGAGCAGTTCTTC.

This chain links TRBV20-1 with TRBJ1-2; D is uncertain. The germline CDR1 and CDR2 sequences are DFQATT and SNEGSKA (reference sequence). The CDR3 loop spans 11 amino acids. V lost 2 bases and J 4 bases, leaving 5 bases between the germline ends. The CDR3 is CSARTAYGYTF. In DNA, the CDR3 is TGCAGTGCTAGAACAGCCTATGGCTACACCTTC.

At least ten counts were recorded for this clonotype. The gene calls are TRBV7-6 and TRBJ1-5; D is possibly TRBD1 (5 bases). The length of the CDR3 is 15 residues. Looked up from germline, CDR1 is SGHVS and CDR2 is FNYEAQ. V lost 5 bases and J lost 2, with 13 bases in between. In DNA form, the CDR3 reads TGTGCCAGCAGCGAGGGGCCCGAGGGCAATCAGCCCCAGCATTTT. This encodes CASSEGPEGNQPQHF.

This clonotype was seen many times. The chain couples TRBV5-1 to TRBJ1-1; D not resolved. Trimming cost V 0 bases and J 1 base, with 7 bases left between them. Looked up from germline, CDR1 is SGHRS and CDR2 is YFSETQ. CDR3 size: 14 residues. CDR3 DNA: TGCGCCAGCAGCTTGGGATGGTCGAACACTGAAGCTTTCTTT. It codes for CASSLGWSNTEAFF.

This clonotype was detected ten times or more. The chain employs TRBV15 and TRBJ2-1, with 10 bases aligning to TRBD2. V lost 1 base, J lost 4 bases, and 1 base stayed unmatched. Germline V lookup: CDR1 LNHNV, CDR2 YYDKDF (reference sequence). This CDR3 has 15 amino acids. CDR3 coding DNA: TGTGCCACCAGCAGAGCTAGCGGGGGATACAATGAGCAGTTCTTC. It is translated as CATSRASGGYNEQFF.

The chain combines TRBV20-1 with TRBJ2-2; D may be TRBD1 or TRBD2 (5 bases each). Germline CDR1 DFQATT, CDR2 SNEGSKA (reference sequence). The length of the CDR3 is 14 residues. The germline V and J ends were trimmed by 0 bases and 4 bases, with 9 bases remaining between them. CDR3 sequence (DNA): TGCAGTGCTAGAGAGAGTGGGGGCACCGGGGAGCTGTTTTTT. Amino acid sequence: CSARESGGTGELFF.

This clonotype was seen at least ten times. The chain combines TRBV5-1 with TRBJ2-7; the D is unclear. CDR1 SGHRS and CDR2 YFSETQ come from the germline V gene. With 0 bases removed from V and 0 bases from J, the gap between germline ends came to 7 bases. This CDR3 region has 14 residues. The CDR3 DNA reads TGCGCCAGCAGCTTGGATCCGGACTCCTACGAGCAGTACTTC. Translating gives CASSLDPDSYEQYF.

This clonotype was counted at least ten times. This chain links TRBV7-9 with TRBJ2-7, with a possible D match to TRBD1 (5 bases). Between the trimmed V and J ends, which lost 8 bases and 2 bases, there was a span of 7 bases. Looked up from germline, CDR1 is SEHNR and CDR2 is FQNEAQ (reference sequence). This CDR3 region has 11 residues. CDR3 sequence reads: CASGAAYEQYF. In DNA, the CDR3 is TGTGCCAGCGGGGCAGCCTACGAGCAGTACTTC.

The sample holds many counts of this clonotype. The rearrangement joins TRBV5-1 to TRBJ2-1, with 11 positions matching TRBD2. V lost 1 base, J lost 8 bases, and 11 bases stayed unmatched. The CDR3 length is 17 residues. Germline assignment: CDR1 SGHRS and CDR2 YFSETQ. CDR3 in amino acids: CASSLTASGRKGYEQFF. DNA for the CDR3: TGCGCCAGCAGCTTGACGGCTAGCGGGAGGAAAGGCTATGAGCAGTTCTTC.

This clonotype was counted ten times or more. The V and J genes are TRBV5-1 and TRBJ1-2, with TRBD1 matching 7 bases. The germline V gene has CDR1 SGHRS and CDR2 YFSETQ. With V trimmed by 0 bases and J by 2 bases, 1 base remained unmatched. The length of the CDR3 is 14 residues. The CDR3: CASSLDRGNYGYTF. The CDR3 DNA sequence: TGCGCCAGCAGCTTGGACAGGGGCAACTATGGCTACACCTTC.

The chain links TRBV12-3 or TRBV12-4 to TRBJ1-1; a possible D gene is TRBD1 (5 bases). With 6 bases removed from V and 4 bases from J, the gap between germline ends came to 15 bases. The CDR3 runs to 14 residues. CDR3 sequence: CASSPRASFTEAFF. CDR3 coding DNA: TGTGCCAGCAGCCCCAGGGCATCATTCACTGAAGCTTTCTTT.

This clonotype was counted only a few times. CDR3 loop: CSASQGIGNQPQHF. CDR3 DNA: TGCAGTGCTAGCCAGGGTATCGGCAATCAGCCCCAGCATTTT. The chain uses TRBV20-1 and TRBJ1-5; perhaps TRBD1 as D (5 bases). V was shortened by 3 bases and J by 2 bases, with 11 bases between the two germline ends. The CDR3 runs 14 residues. Germline-derived CDR1 and CDR2 are DFQATT and SNEGSKA (reference sequence).

This clonotype was counted only a few times. V gene TRBV6-5 combines with J gene TRBJ1-1; a possible D gene is TRBD1 (6 bases). Trimming stripped 6 bases from V and 0 bases from J, with 11 bases between. The CDR3 has 14 residues. Germline values: CDR1 MNHEY, CDR2 SVGAGI. CDR3 protein: CASSYRDMNTEAFF. The DNA for the CDR3 is TGTGCCAGCAGCTACAGGGATATGAACACTGAAGCTTTCTTT.

This clonotype was seen a handful of times. The rearrangement links TRBV7-9 to TRBJ2-3; D is perhaps TRBD1 (5 bases). The CDR3 consists of 16 residues. V was shortened by 3 bases and J by 2 bases, with 15 bases between the two germline ends. Germline loops: CDR1 SEHNR, CDR2 FQNEAQ (reference sequence). The CDR3 nucleotides are TGTGCCAGCAGCTTGTGGGGCCCTGAACTCACAGATACGCAGTATTTT. Its translation: CASSLWGPELTDTQYF.

This clonotype was picked up many times. The J gene is TRBJ2-4, the V gene TRBV6-1; 7 nucleotides line up with TRBD1. The CDR3 length is 15 residues. The V and J ends lost 5 bases and 1 base, in that order; junction bases with no gene match: 5. The germline CDR1 and CDR2 sequences are MNHNS and SASEGT. The CDR3 sequence is CASSRGTEAKNIQYF. In DNA form, the CDR3 reads TGTGCCAGCAGTAGAGGGACAGAGGCCAAAAACATTCAGTACTTC.

This clonotype was observed many times. The chain couples TRBV5-1 to TRBJ2-3; no reliable D call. Germline assignment: CDR1 SGHRS and CDR2 YFSETQ. There are 16 residues in the CDR3. Deletions cut 0 bases from V and 6 bases from J, with 17 bases between. The CDR3 bases are TGCGCCAGCAGCTTGGGGGCGCAATGGGTCATGGATACGCAGTATTTT. This encodes CASSLGAQWVMDTQYF.

The gene calls are TRBV5-1 and TRBJ1-4, with 9 positions matching TRBD1. J lost 12 bases, V lost 3 bases, and 9 bases had no gene match. The CDR3 contains 14 residues. CDR1 and CDR2 from the germline V gene are SGHRS and YFSETQ. CDR3 nucleotide sequence: TGCGCCAGCAGCTCCGGGACAGGGATGATGGAACTGTTTTTT. Encoded protein: CASSSGTGMMELFF.

This chain connects TRBV21-1 to TRBJ1-5; the table's D call of TRBD1 was not tested on the DNA. TRBV21-1 is labeled a pseudogene. The length of the CDR3 is 16 residues. The CDR3 sequence is CASSKGTGPMIEPQHF. The CDR3 nucleotides read TGTGCCAGCAGCAAAGGGACAGGGCCGATGATTGAGCCCCAGCATTTT.

This clonotype appeared a few times. Mismatch with germline at one junction end may stem from a read error. This sequence joins TRBV20-1 and TRBJ1-1; 7 bases line up with TRBD1. The CDR3 extends over 16 amino acids. Germline V gene lookup returns CDR1 DFQATT and CDR2 SNEGSKA (reference sequence). This CDR3 reads CSARDLAGGVSTEVFF. In DNA form, the CDR3 reads TGCAGTGCTAGAGATCTGGCAGGGGGAGTTTCCACTGAAGTTTTCTTT.

In its sample, this clonotype was seen many times. The chain recombines TRBV5-1 with TRBJ2-7, with 7 bases matching TRBD1. The V and J ends lost 0 bases and 6 bases, in that order; junction bases with no gene match: 0. The germline gives CDR1 SGHRS, CDR2 YFSETQ. The CDR3 runs 12 residues. CDR3 nucleotide sequence: TGCGCCAGCAGCTTGGAGGGGGCCGAGCAGTACTTC. Translation: CASSLEGAEQYF. Full variable domain (missing parts from reference TRBV5-1 and TRBJ2-7): KAGVTQTPRYLIKTRGQQVTLSCSPISGHRSVSWYQQTPGQGLQFLFEYFSETQRNKGNFPGRFSGRQFSNSRSEMNVSTLELGDSALYLCASSLEGAEQYFGPGTRLTVT.

In its sample, this clonotype was seen many times. The chain recombines TRBV20-1 with TRBJ2-1; TRBD1 aligns across 11 bases. J was trimmed by 4 bases and V by 2 bases; bases with no gene match: 7. The CDR3 runs to 16 residues. Looked up from germline, CDR1 is DFQATT and CDR2 is SNEGSKA (reference sequence). The CDR3 region is CSARWDRGSMYNEQFF. CDR3 nucleotide sequence: TGCAGTGCTAGATGGGACAGGGGGTCGATGTACAATGAGCAGTTCTTC.

On this clonotype itself: Possible read error: a much larger clone is one base away. This chain uses TRBV10-2 with TRBJ2-5; 9 nucleotides line up with TRBD2. The CDR3 length is 15 residues. Looked up from germline, CDR1 is WSHSY and CDR2 is SAAADI. The CDR3 loop is CVSRATSGFKETQYF. The CDR3 DNA sequence: TGCGTCAGCAGGGCGACTAGCGGATTCAAAGAGACCCAGTACTTC.

This clonotype was seen ten or more times. The rearrangement joins TRBV20-1 to TRBJ2-5; D may be TRBD1 (6 bases). The length of the CDR3 is 13 residues. Germline V gene sequence: CDR1 DFQATT, CDR2 SNEGSKA (reference sequence). Trimming took off 6 bases at V and 5 bases at J, with 16 bases between the two ends. CDR3 coding DNA: TGCAGTGCGGAAACAGGGTCAGAGGAGACCCAGTACTTC. Amino acids: CSAETGSEETQYF.

This clonotype was observed many times. The chain carries TRBV5-1 and TRBJ2-5; 15 bases are a match to TRBD2. This CDR3 comprises 18 residues. V was pared by 4 bases and J by 5 bases, with 12 bases of the junction left unmatched. The V gene's germline CDR1 is SGHRS and CDR2 YFSETQ. This CDR3 is CASSKGLAGGPSEETQYF. CDR3 DNA: TGCGCCAGCAGCAAAGGACTAGCGGGGGGGCCGAGCGAGGAGACCCAGTACTTC.

This clonotype was counted many times. V usage is TRBV7-9 and J usage is TRBJ2-1; TRBD1 aligns across 10 bases. The junction had 2 bases not matched to a gene; V was cut back by 3 bases and J by 6 bases. The CDR3 is 14 amino acids. Germline CDR1 is SEHNR and CDR2 is FQNEAQ (reference sequence). The CDR3 loop is CASSFRTGGNEQFF. CDR3 bases: TGTGCCAGCAGCTTTAGGACAGGGGGCAATGAGCAGTTCTTC.

This clonotype was recorded a few times. The chain is built from TRBV29-1 and TRBJ1-2; TRBD1 aligns across 7 bases. Germline trimming cut 0 bases from V and 4 bases from J; bases unmatched to any gene: 2. In germline, CDR1 is SQVTM, CDR2 ANQGSEA. This CDR3 is built from 13 residues. For the CDR3, the DNA is TGCAGCGTTGAAGAGGACAGGCGCTATGGCTACACCTTC. Amino acid sequence: CSVEEDRRYGYTF.